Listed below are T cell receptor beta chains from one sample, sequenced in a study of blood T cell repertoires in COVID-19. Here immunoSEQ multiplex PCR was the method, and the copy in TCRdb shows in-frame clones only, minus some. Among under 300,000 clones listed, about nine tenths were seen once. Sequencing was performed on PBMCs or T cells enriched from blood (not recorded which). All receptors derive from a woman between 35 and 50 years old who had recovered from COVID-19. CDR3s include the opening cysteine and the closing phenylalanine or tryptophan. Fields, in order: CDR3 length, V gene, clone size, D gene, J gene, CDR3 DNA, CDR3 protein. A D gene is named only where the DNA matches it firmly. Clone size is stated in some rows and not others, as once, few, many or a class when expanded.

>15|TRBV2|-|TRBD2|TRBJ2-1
TGTGCCAGCAGTGAGGGACTAGCGGGAGCTGGAGAGCAGTTCTTC
CASSEGLAGAGEQFF
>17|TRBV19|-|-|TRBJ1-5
TGTGCCAGTAGTTGGGTCTCACAGGATTATAGCAATCAGCCCCAGCATTTT
CASSWVSQDYSNQPQHF
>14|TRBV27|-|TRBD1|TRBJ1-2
TGTGCCAGCAGAAAAAACAGGGGTGGCTATGGCTACACCTTC
CASRKNRGGYGYTF
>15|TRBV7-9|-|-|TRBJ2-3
TGTGCCAGCAGCTTACGGGGGGCGGGCACAGATACGCAGTATTTT
CASSLRGAGTDTQYF
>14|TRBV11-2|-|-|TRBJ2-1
TGTGCCAGCAGCTTAGGAGCTAGCCGGGGTGAGCAGTTCTTC
CASSLGASRGEQFF
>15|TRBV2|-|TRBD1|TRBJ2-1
TGTGCCAGCAGAGACCGTGGACAGGGGCACAATGAGCAGTTCTTC
CASRDRGQGHNEQFF
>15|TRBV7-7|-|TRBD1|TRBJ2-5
TGTGCTAGCAGCTTAGTCGACAGGGAACAAGAGACCCAGTACTTC
CASSLVDREQETQYF
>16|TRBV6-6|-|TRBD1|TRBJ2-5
TGTGCCAGCAGTAAAAGGGGACAGGGGGGACAAGAGACCCAGTACTTC
CASSKRGQGGQETQYF
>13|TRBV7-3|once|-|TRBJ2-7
TGTGCCAGCAGCTTAACTAGCGGCTACGAGCAGTACTTC
CASSLTSGYEQYF
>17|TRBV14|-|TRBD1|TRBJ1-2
TGTGCCAGCAGCTTTCGGGGGACAGGGGCAATTTCTTCAGGCTACACCTTC
CASSFRGTGAISSGYTF
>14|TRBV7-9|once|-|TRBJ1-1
TGTGCCAGCAGCATACAGGGAATAAACACTGAAGCTTTCTTT
CASSIQGINTEAFF
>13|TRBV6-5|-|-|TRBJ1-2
TGTGCCAGCAGTTACCCCGGGGGAGCAGACTACACCTTC
CASSYPGGADYTF